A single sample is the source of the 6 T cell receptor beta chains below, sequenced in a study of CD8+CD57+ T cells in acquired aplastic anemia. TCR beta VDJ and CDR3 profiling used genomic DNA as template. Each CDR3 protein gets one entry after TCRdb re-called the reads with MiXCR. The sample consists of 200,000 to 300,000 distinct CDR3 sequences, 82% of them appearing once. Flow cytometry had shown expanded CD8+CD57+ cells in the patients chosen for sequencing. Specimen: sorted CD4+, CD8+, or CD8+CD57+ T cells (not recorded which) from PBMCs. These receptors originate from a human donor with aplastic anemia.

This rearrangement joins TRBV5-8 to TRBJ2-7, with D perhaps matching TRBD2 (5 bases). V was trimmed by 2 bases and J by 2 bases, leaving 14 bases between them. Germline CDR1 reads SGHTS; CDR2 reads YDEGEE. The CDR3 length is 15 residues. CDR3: CASSFSEWLTYEQYF. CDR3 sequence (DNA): TGTGCCAGCAGCTTTAGCGAATGGCTGACCTACGAGCAGTACTTC.

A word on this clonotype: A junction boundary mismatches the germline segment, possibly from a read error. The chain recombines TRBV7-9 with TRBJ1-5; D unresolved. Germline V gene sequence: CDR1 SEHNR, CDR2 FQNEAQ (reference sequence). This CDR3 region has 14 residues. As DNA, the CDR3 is TGTGCCAGCAGCTATGCACCCGGGGAGCAGCTCCTGCGTTTT. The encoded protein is CASSYAPGEQLLRF.

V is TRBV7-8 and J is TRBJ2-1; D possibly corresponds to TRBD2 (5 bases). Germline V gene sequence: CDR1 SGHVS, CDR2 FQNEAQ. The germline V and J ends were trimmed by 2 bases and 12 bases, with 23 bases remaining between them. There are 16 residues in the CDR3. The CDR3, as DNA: TGTGCCAGCAGCTTACAAAGGAGAGGGAACAGCGATGCGCAGTTCTTC. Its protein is CASSLQRRGNSDAQFF.

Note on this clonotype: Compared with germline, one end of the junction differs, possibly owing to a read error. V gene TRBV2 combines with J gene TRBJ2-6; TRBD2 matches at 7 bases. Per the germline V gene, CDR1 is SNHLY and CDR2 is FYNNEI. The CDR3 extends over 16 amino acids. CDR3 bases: TGTGCCAGCAGGTTAGCGGGCAGCTACACGGCGAATGTCGTGACATTC. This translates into CASRLAGSYTANVVTF.

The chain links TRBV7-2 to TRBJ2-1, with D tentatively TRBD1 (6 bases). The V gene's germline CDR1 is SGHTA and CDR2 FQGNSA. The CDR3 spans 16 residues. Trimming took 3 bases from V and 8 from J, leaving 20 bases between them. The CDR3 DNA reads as TGTGCCAGCAGCTTTCATACAGACGGGACAACCGATGAGCAGTTCTTC. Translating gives CASSFHTDGTTDEQFF.

This CDR3 is CATSRRNSNQPQHF. CDR3 sequence (DNA): TGTGCCACCAGTAGGAGAAATAGCAATCAGCCCCAGCATTTT. The chain uses TRBV24-1 and TRBJ1-5; no firm D call. Germline V CDR1 and CDR2: KGHDR, SFDVKD. The CDR3 has 14 residues. Trimming pared 6 bases from V and 0 bases from J, leaving 8 bases between.